A selection of T cell receptor beta chains follows, all from one sample in a study of blood T cells in healthy people across ages. TCRdb re-derived calls from the 5' RACE reads in MiXCR, one entry per CDR3 protein. The data hold around 620,000 distinct CDR3 sequences, with 27% observed a single time. Specimen: blood. The source of these receptors is a woman aged 70-85 years in good health. CDR3s include the opening cysteine and the closing phenylalanine or tryptophan. Clone sizes are given selectively: once, few, many, or a class where the clone is expanded.

few,TRBV7-2,CASSLLGAQYF
.,TRBV10-3,CAISDPTGPRSSGNTIYF
.,TRBV7-2,CASSGGTSLPGEQFF
.,TRBV5-1,CASSGGTGEETQYF
.,TRBV4-3,CASSQDIVGVKEKLFF
.,TRBV20-1,CSAVGLREQYF
.,TRBV6-6,CASSYRLTGDLMYF
.,TRBV29-1,CSVEVPGSATNEKLFF
.,TRBV20-1,CSAEVGRETQYF
.,TRBV20-1,CSASDRTGTHEQYF
.,TRBV10-3,CAINPTGGRTEAFF
.,TRBV5-1,CASKTGVSSTGELFF
.,TRBV5-1,CASSSLATADEQYF
.,TRBV3-1,CASSRSGGDYEQYF
.,TRBV6-6,CASEIRDRSQPQHF
.,TRBV7-2,CASSAGRGDYGYTF
.,TRBV4-3,CASSQDQRGQETQYF
.,TRBV20-1,CSGQGGSTEAFF
.,TRBV7-2,CASSAPGLAKEQYF
.,TRBV15,CATSRDLRPAYQETQYF
.,TRBV4-2,CASSQDRRKGGNYGYTF
few,TRBV6-2/TRBV6-3,CASSYPLLGTQYF
.,TRBV20-1,CSAGIGTSGGSVEQFF
few,TRBV6-1,CASLKRGEADTQYF
.,TRBV7-9,CASSPSPNYGYTF
.,TRBV4-3,CASSHLDGLGRYEQYF
.,TRBV5-5,CASSLLDRPLFF
.,TRBV20-1,CSARRGPNYGYTF
few,TRBV7-9,CAGSLAGQGNEQYF
few,TRBV29-1,CSVGDRDRLYEQYF
few,TRBV20-1,CSVSGRGQPSEKLFF
.,TRBV20-1,CSARKGTFNYGYTF
.,TRBV15,CATSREYRMNTEAFF
.,TRBV12-3/TRBV12-4,CASSSQRQGRVGDNEQFF
.,TRBV7-6,CASSFQRGSAQETQYF
.,TRBV29-1,CSGHRQETQYF